This TCR beta chain emerged from a study of blood T cell repertoires in COVID-19. Turning to the study itself: Spain, Italy and the United States supplied samples that represented acute and convalescent COVID-19.

Original processing methods: The authors estimated nucleated cell counts from reference gene primer amplification. Produced via immunoSEQ multiplex PCR; TCRdb's table is partial and in-frame only. V and J calls plus clone size are reproduced from that table; the DNA served to infer D and trimming. The sample lists fewer than 300,000 clones; roughly 85% were seen once. The CDR3 contains 13 residues. V lost 3 bases and J 4 bases, leaving 12 bases between the germline ends. In germline, CDR1 is SQVTM, CDR2 ANQGSEA. The V call is TRBV29-1, the J call TRBJ1-1; a weak D match, TRBD1 (6 bases). What was sequenced was peripheral blood. The receptor was isolated from a woman aged 70-85 years with active or convalescent COVID-19. The DNA for the CDR3 is TGCAGCGTTGATAACAGGGTTGGCACTGAAGCTTTCTTT. It is translated as CSVDNRVGTEAFF.